This TCR beta chain was found in a study of cytotoxic CD8 clonotypes in ibrutinib-treated CLL. About the research overall: Response samples followed a median around 11 months of treatment, range 6 to 36.

The assay was immunoSEQ multiplex PCR, and TCRdb's table has in-frame clones only and misses some. The table has some 140,000 clones, around 93% seen once. The CDR3 spans 14 residues. CDR1 and CDR2 from the germline V gene are ENHRY and SYGVKD. With 6 bases removed from V and 2 bases from J, the gap between germline ends came to 13 bases. This receptor was obtained from a human donor with chronic lymphocytic leukemia. The sequenced sample was PBMCs, obtained after 12 months of ibrutinib treatment. The chain combines TRBV10-3 with TRBJ1-1; weak D call: TRBD1 (5 bases). The CDR3 DNA reads TGTGCCATCAGCCCCCCCGGGGACAACACTGAAGCTTTCTTT. Protein: CAISPPGDNTEAFF.